This TCR beta chain was sequenced in a study of blood T cells in healthy people across ages. Whole-study findings and limits: Roughly linear age-related decline in beta diversity appeared, significant by age around 42.

This clonotype was recorded only once. Its matching antigen is unknown. CDR3 length: 14 residues. Per the germline V gene, CDR1 is SGHTA and CDR2 is FQGNSA. They isolated at least 6 million PBMCs from each sample. The total RNA that was extracted per sample amounted to at least 5 micrograms. Alongside a J-beta primer mix, a sample-barcoded 5' primer served in a second PCR lasting about 7 to 11 cycles. A template-switch adaptor that had 12 random nucleotides put a tag on each cDNA molecule. TCRdb reanalysed the 5' RACE reads using MiXCR and keeps one entry per CDR3 protein. The table has hundreds of thousands of distinct CDR3 sequences, roughly 64% seen once.

This receptor was taken from a man younger than 45 in good health. The chain combines TRBV7-2 with TRBJ2-1; 7 bases line up with TRBD2. The J call is in doubt because the DNA end fits TRBJ2-7 better. The sample comprised blood. CDR3 bases: TGTGCCAGCACTCGACGAGCGGGATATGGTGAGCAGTACTTC. Protein product: CASTRRAGYGEQYF.